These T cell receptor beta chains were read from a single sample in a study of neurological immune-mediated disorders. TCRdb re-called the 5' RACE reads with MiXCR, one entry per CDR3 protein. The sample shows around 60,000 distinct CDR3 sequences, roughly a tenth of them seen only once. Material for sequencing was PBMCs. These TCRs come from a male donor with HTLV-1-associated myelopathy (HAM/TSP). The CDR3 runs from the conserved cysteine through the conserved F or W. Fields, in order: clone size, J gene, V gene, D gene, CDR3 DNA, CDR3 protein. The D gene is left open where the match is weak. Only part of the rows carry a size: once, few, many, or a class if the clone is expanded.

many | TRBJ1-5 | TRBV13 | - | TGTGCCAGCAGCTCCCGGGATCAGCCCCAGCATTTT | CASSSRDQPQHF
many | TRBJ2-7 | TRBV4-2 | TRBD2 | TGTGCCAGCAGCCGGCTGCGGGGGGGCCCGGGGGAGCAGTACTTC | CASSRLRGGPGEQYF
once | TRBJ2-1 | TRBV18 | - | TGTGCCAGCTCACCACACCAGGGCTCAGAGCAGTTCTTC | CASSPHQGSEQFF
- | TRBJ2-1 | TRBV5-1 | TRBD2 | TGCGCCAGCAGCTTCTATGGAGCGGGGGTTTACAATGAGCAGTTCTTC | CASSFYGAGVYNEQFF
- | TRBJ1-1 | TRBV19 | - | TGTGCCAGTAGTAATGGTGGACGGCCGAACACTGAAGCTTTCTTT | CASSNGGRPNTEAFF
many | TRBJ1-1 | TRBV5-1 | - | TGCGCCAGCAGCTTGGACCCCTTTAGGGGTTGGAACACTGAAGCTTTCTTT | CASSLDPFRGWNTEAFF
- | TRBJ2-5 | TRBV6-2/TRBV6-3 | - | TGTGCCAGCAGTGACTTGAAGACCCAGTACTTC | CASSDLKTQYF
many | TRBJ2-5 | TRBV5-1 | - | TGCGCCAGCAGCTTGGAAGTGGTTAGGGAGACCCAGTACTTC | CASSLEVVRETQYF
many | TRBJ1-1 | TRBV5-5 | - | TGTGCCAGCAGCCTCTCGGGACTCCCGAACCCTGAAGCTTTCTTT | CASSLSGLPNPEAFF
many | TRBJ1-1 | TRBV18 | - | TGTGCCAGCTCAACCCTGTTGAACACTGAAGCTTTCTTT | CASSTLLNTEAFF
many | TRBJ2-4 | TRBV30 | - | TGTGCCTGGAGTCGGACTAATCCCAACATTCAGTACTTC | CAWSRTNPNIQYF
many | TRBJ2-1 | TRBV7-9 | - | TGTGCCAGCTCGGGGTTTTACAATGAGCAGTTCTTC | CASSGFYNEQFF
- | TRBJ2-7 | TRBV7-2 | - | TGTGCCAGCAGCTTAGGTTCGTCCCACGAGCAGTACTTC | CASSLGSSHEQYF
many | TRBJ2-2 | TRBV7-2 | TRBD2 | TGTGCCAGCAGCGCAACTAGCGGGCTCTACACCGGGGAGCTGTTTTTT | CASSATSGLYTGELFF
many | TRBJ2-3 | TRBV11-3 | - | TGTGCCAGCAGCTCGGGAACAGATACGCAGTATTTT | CASSSGTDTQYF
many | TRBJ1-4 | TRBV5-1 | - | TGCGCCAGCAGCTTGGCCTGGGGGCAGGATGAAAAACTGTTTTTT | CASSLAWGQDEKLFF
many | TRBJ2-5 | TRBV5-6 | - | TGTGCCAGCAGCCAGATAGACACACCGTGGGAGACCCAGTACTTC | CASSQIDTPWETQYF
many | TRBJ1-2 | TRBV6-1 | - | TGTGCCAGCAGTGAAGCGGGCACTAACTATGGCTACACCTTC | CASSEAGTNYGYTF
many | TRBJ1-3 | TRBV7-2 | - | TGTGCCAGCAGCCAGACCGGAAACACCATATATTTT | CASSQTGNTIYF
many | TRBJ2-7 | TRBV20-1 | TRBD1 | TGCAGTGCCGGGGTGCTGGGGACAGGGATCTACGAGCAGTACTTC | CSAGVLGTGIYEQYF
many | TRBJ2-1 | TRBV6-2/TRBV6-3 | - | TGTGCCAGCAGGAGAGGGGGGTACTCCTACAATGAGCAGTTCTTC | CASRRGGYSYNEQFF
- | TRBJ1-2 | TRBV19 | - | TGTGCCAGTAGTCCCTGGACACTCCCTGCTAACTATGGCTACACCTTC | CASSPWTLPANYGYTF
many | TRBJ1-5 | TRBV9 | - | TGTGCCAGCAGCGCAACAGATAGCAATCAGCCCCAGCATTTT | CASSATDSNQPQHF
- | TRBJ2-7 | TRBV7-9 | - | TGTGCCAGCAGTCTCCTGGCATATTACTACGAGCAGTACTTC | CASSLLAYYYEQYF
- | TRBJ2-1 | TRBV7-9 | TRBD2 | TGTGCCAGAAGCTTAGCGGGGACAAGTTACAATGAGCAGTTCTTC | CARSLAGTSYNEQFF
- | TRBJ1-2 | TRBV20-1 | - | TGCAGTGCTAGACAGGCGAGTAACTATGGCTACACCTTC | CSARQASNYGYTF
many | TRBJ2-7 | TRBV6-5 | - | TGTGCCAGCAGGCTGAGAACCGCGTGGGGCGAGCAGTACTTC | CASRLRTAWGEQYF
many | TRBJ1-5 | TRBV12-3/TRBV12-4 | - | TGTGCCAGCAGTTTTAGTAGGGGTAGCAATCAGCCCCAGCATTTT | CASSFSRGSNQPQHF
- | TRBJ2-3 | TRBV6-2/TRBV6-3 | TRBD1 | TGTGCCAGCACCTCTGGGGGACAGGGAACAGATACGCAGTATTTT | CASTSGGQGTDTQYF
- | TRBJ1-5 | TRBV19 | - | TGTGCCAGTAGTATAGACCCAGGGATGTATAGCAATCAGCCCCAGCATTTT | CASSIDPGMYSNQPQHF
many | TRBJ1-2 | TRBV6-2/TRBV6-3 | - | TGTGCCAGCAGCACGGACAGCTATGGCTACACCTTC | CASSTDSYGYTF
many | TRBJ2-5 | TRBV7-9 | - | TGTGCCAGCAGCTTAGATCGGGGGATCCAAGAGACCCAGTACTTC | CASSLDRGIQETQYF
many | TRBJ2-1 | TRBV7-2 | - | TGTGCCAGCAGCTCGAAATGGGGGGGCCAGGGTGAGCAGTTCTTC | CASSSKWGGQGEQFF
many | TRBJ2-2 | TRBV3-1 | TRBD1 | TGTGCCAGCAGCCAATGGGGACAGGCCACCGGGGAGCTGTTTTTT | CASSQWGQATGELFF
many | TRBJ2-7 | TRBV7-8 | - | TGTGCCAGCAGCCCTGTCCTCCTGGGGGAGCAGTACTTC | CASSPVLLGEQYF